A selection of T cell receptor beta chains follows, all from one sample in a study of cytomegalovirus exposure and HLA in healthy donors. Some clones are missing from TCRdb's copy, which holds only in-frame ones; the method was immunoSEQ multiplex PCR. The sample consists of 90,000 to 100,000 clones, 60% to 85% of them appearing once. Sequenced sample: PBMCs. All receptors come from a man aged 55-75 years in good health and CMV-seropositive. CDR3s include the opening cysteine and the closing phenylalanine or tryptophan. A D gene is named only where the DNA matches it firmly. Not all rows give a size; the values are once, few, many and, for expanded clones, a class.

d_gene	j_gene	v_gene	abundance	CDR3aa	CDR3nt
TRBD1	TRBJ1-4	TRBV19	-	CASSYRDRDLMVFF	TGTGCCAGTAGTTACCGGGACAGGGACCTAATGGTGTTTTTT
TRBD2	TRBJ2-7	TRBV5-4	-	CASSEASGGTYEQYF	TGTGCCAGCAGCGAGGCTAGCGGGGGGACCTACGAGCAGTACTTC
-	TRBJ2-7	TRBV27	-	CASTNGYEQYF	TGTGCCAGCACAAACGGCTACGAGCAGTACTTC
TRBD1	TRBJ2-1	TRBV5-1	-	CASSLSGQGAWNEQFF	TGCGCCAGCAGTCTATCGGGGCAGGGGGCTTGGAATGAGCAGTTCTTC
-	TRBJ1-5	TRBV19	-	CASSRDGEPQHF	TGTGCCAGTAGTCGAGACGGGGAGCCCCAGCATTTT
-	TRBJ1-3	TRBV4-3	few	CASSQDNSRGGNTIYF	TGCGCCAGCAGCCAAGATAACTCCCGGGGTGGAAACACCATATATTTT
-	TRBJ1-2	TRBV5-1	-	CASSLSLGDGYTF	TGCGCCAGCAGCTTGAGTTTAGGAGATGGCTACACCTTC
-	TRBJ2-2	TRBV15	-	CATSSGQLNTGELFF	TGTGCCACCAGCTCCGGACAGCTGAACACCGGGGAGCTGTTTTTT
TRBD2	TRBJ2-1	TRBV5-6	-	CASSLAGGLRNEQFF	TGTGCCAGCAGCTTAGCGGGGGGACTACGGAATGAGCAGTTCTTC
TRBD1	TRBJ1-1	TRBV30	-	CAWKGQGATEAFF	TGTGCCTGGAAGGGACAGGGGGCCACTGAAGCTTTCTTT
-	TRBJ1-2	TRBV28	-	CASRLGQSYGYTF	TGTGCCAGCAGGCTCGGACAGAGCTATGGCTACACCTTC
TRBD2	TRBJ2-7	TRBV6-1	-	CASSLAESYEQYF	TGTGCCAGCAGTCTAGCGGAGTCCTACGAGCAGTACTTC
TRBD1	TRBJ1-1	TRBV7-6	-	CASSFGPGQGATGNTEAFF	TGTGCCAGCAGCTTTGGGCCCGGACAGGGGGCAACTGGGAACACTGAAGCTTTCTTT
-	TRBJ2-2	TRBV5-1	-	CASSLGVGNTGELFF	TGCGCCAGCAGCTTGGGAGTCGGGAACACCGGGGAGCTGTTTTTT
TRBD1	TRBJ1-2	TRBV10-3	few	CAISETGGGGYGYTF	TGTGCCATCAGTGAAACAGGGGGTGGAGGCTATGGCTACACCTTC
TRBD2	TRBJ2-7	TRBV5-4	-	CASSSWGGIHEQYF	TGTGCCAGCAGCTCCTGGGGGGGGATACACGAGCAGTACTTC
-	TRBJ1-1	TRBV18	-	CASSPEAGTGTEAFF	TGTGCCAGCTCACCAGAGGCGGGGACTGGCACTGAAGCTTTCTTT
TRBD1	TRBJ1-5	TRBV30	-	CAWSVQGVSNQPQHF	TGTGCCTGGAGTGTACAGGGGGTTAGCAATCAGCCCCAGCATTTT
TRBD2	TRBJ2-3	TRBV4-2	-	CASASELAGGIDTQYF	TGTGCCAGCGCCTCGGAACTAGCGGGGGGGATAGATACGCAGTATTTT
-	TRBJ2-7	TRBV30	few	CAWSRGASEQYF	TGTGCCTGGAGTCGGGGGGCGAGCGAGCAGTACTTC
TRBD1	TRBJ2-7	TRBV28	-	CASFPAGTGLTYEQYF	TGTGCCAGCTTTCCCGCCGGGACAGGCTTGACCTACGAGCAGTACTTC
TRBD1	TRBJ2-2	TRBV7-6	-	CASSPSGTAYTGELFF	TGTGCCAGCAGCCCGTCCGGGACAGCCTACACCGGGGAGCTGTTTTTT
-	TRBJ1-4	TRBV7-8	-	CASSLEGSKKLFF	TGTGCCAGCAGCTTAGAGGGGTCAAAAAAACTGTTTTTT
-	TRBJ2-7	TRBV14	-	CASSQDIPYEQYF	TGTGCCAGCAGCCAAGATATTCCTTACGAGCAGTACTTC
-	TRBJ1-2	TRBV27	-	CASSLSFQGKGYTF	TGTGCCAGCAGTTTATCCTTCCAGGGAAAAGGCTACACCTTC
-	TRBJ2-2	TRBV7-2	-	CASSWGVYTGELFF	TGTGCCAGCAGCTGGGGGGTTTACACCGGGGAGCTGTTTTTT
-	TRBJ1-2	TRBV14	-	CASSQGGWGYTF	TGTGCCAGCAGCCAAGGAGGGTGGGGCTACACCTTC
TRBD1	TRBJ2-2	TRBV6-5	-	CASRQTGGFGELFF	TGTGCCAGCAGGCAGACAGGGGGCTTCGGGGAGCTGTTTTTT
TRBD1	TRBJ1-1	TRBV4-1	-	CASSQRAGGLAEAFF	TGCGCCAGCAGCCAGCGAGCAGGGGGCCTCGCTGAAGCTTTCTTT
-	TRBJ2-5	TRBV2	-	CASSGRGLETQYF	TGTGCCAGCAGTGGTAGGGGCCTAGAGACCCAGTACTTC
-	TRBJ2-3	TRBV5-6	once	CASRRGDRLTDTQYF	TGTGCCAGCAGACGAGGAGACAGGCTTACAGATACGCAGTATTTT
-	TRBJ1-2	TRBV6-1	-	CASSEDGSLLMANYGYTF	TGTGCCAGCAGTGAAGACGGTAGCCTGTTAATGGCTAACTATGGCTACACCTTC
-	TRBJ1-5	TRBV15	-	CATSRDPGSNQPQHF	TGTGCCACCAGCAGAGATCCAGGAAGCAATCAGCCCCAGCATTTT
-	TRBJ2-1	TRBV19	-	CASSQGQSSYNEQFF	TGTGCCAGTAGTCAGGGGCAGTCCTCCTACAATGAGCAGTTCTTC
TRBD1	TRBJ1-1	TRBV7-9	few	CASSLYRGRHTEAFF	TGTGCCAGCAGCTTATACAGGGGTAGGCACACTGAAGCTTTCTTT
-	TRBJ1-4	TRBV4-1	-	CASSQERTPREKLFF	TGCGCCAGCAGCCAAGAGCGGACACCGAGGGAAAAACTGTTTTTT
TRBD1	TRBJ2-1	TRBV19	-	CASSIAGGPYNEQFF	TGTGCCAGTAGTATAGCAGGGGGACCCTACAATGAGCAGTTCTTC
-	TRBJ1-1	TRBV18	-	CASSPRQENTEAFF	TGTGCCAGCTCACCACGACAGGAGAACACTGAAGCTTTCTTT
TRBD2	TRBJ2-5	TRBV7-6	-	CASNNRGGGQETQYF	TGTGCCAGCAACAATCGCGGGGGGGGCCAAGAGACCCAGTACTTC
-	TRBJ2-1	TRBV7-2	-	CASTGMVNEQFF	TGTGCCAGCACCGGGATGGTCAATGAGCAGTTCTTC
TRBD2	TRBJ2-5	TRBV28	-	CASSSLAGGGETQYF	TGTGCCAGCAGTTCACTAGCGGGGGGGGGAGAGACCCAGTACTTC
TRBD2	TRBJ2-7	TRBV2	-	CASRFSGGLRPQYF	TGTGCCAGCAGATTTAGCGGGGGGCTAAGACCCCAGTACTTC
TRBD1	TRBJ2-5	TRBV30	-	CAWGGQGKRETQYF	TGTGCCTGGGGGGGACAGGGGAAGAGGGAGACCCAGTACTTC
-	TRBJ2-2	TRBV7-9	once	CASSGEFSSTGELFF	TGTGCCAGCAGTGGAGAGTTCTCTTCCACCGGGGAGCTGTTTTTT
-	TRBJ2-6	TRBV28	-	CASQREVLSGANVLTF	TGTGCCAGCCAAAGGGAGGTACTCTCTGGGGCCAACGTCCTGACTTTC
-	TRBJ2-5	TRBV6-1	-	CASRLRGIQETQYF	TGTGCCAGCCGGCTCCGGGGGATCCAAGAGACCCAGTACTTC
TRBD1	TRBJ1-1	TRBV5-4	-	CASSLQGSVRAFF	TGTGCCAGCAGCCTACAGGGGTCGGTGCGGGCTTTCTTT
-	TRBJ1-2	TRBV5-1	-	CASSTTGAAVYGYTF	TGCGCCAGCAGCACAACAGGTGCCGCCGTATATGGCTACACCTTC
-	TRBJ1-2	TRBV7-3	-	CASSFLFIQVYGYTF	TGTGCCAGCAGCTTTTTATTTATACAAGTCTATGGCTACACCTTC
TRBD2	TRBJ2-7	TRBV5-4	once	CASSMGLASWEQYF	TGTGCCAGCAGCATGGGACTAGCGTCCTGGGAGCAGTACTTC
TRBD1	TRBJ1-4	TRBV7-9	few	CASSLGGTGTDEKLFF	TGTGCCAGCAGCTTAGGTGGGACAGGAACAGATGAAAAACTGTTTTTT
TRBD2	TRBJ2-5	TRBV7-9	few	CASSPGTGAGGLGETQYF	TGTGCCAGCAGTCCCGGCACGGGAGCGGGGGGACTTGGAGAGACCCAGTACTTC
-	TRBJ1-2	TRBV5-4	few	CASSFVGSYGYTF	TGTGCCAGCAGCTTTGTCGGGTCCTATGGCTACACCTTC
TRBD1	TRBJ1-1	TRBV7-9	-	CASSLGTGNTEAFF	TGTGCCAGCAGCTTAGGGACAGGGAACACTGAAGCTTTCTTT
-	TRBJ1-2	TRBV18	-	CASSPENYGYTF	TGTGCCAGCTCACCCGAGAACTATGGCTACACCTTC
-	TRBJ2-6	TRBV6-6	few	CASSYRGGANVLTF	TGTGCCAGCAGTTACAGGGGTGGGGCCAACGTCCTGACTTTC